This TCR beta chain was sequenced in a study of identical twins. Study observations and caveats: Some out-of-frame alpha sequences were shared by twins, and these showed excess low generation probability.

From the 5' RACE reads, TCRdb called clonotypes with MiXCR, one entry per CDR3 protein. The table has about 660,000 distinct CDR3 sequences, over 8.5% seen once. V was trimmed by 3 bases and J by 7 bases, leaving 13 bases between them. The CDR3 has 13 amino acids. Germline assignment: CDR1 SGHRS and CDR2 YFSETQ. The table lists this clonotype with many counts. Its antigen is still unknown. These data were also reused for a study on yellow fever vaccine responses in identical twins.

The chain uses TRBV5-1 and TRBJ1-1; possibly TRBD1 for D (5 bases). Sequences were obtained from PBMCs. This clonotype originated in a woman aged 18 to 35 in good health. Here the CDR3 DNA reads TGCGCCAGCAGCTCAGGAGACAGATATGAAGCTTTCTTT. Protein product: CASSSGDRYEAFF.